The 18 T cell receptor beta chains below were found in one sample sequenced in a study of Ad26.COV2.S vaccination and SARS-CoV-2 variants. Regarding treatment: approximately 18 received Ad26.COV2.S at low or high dose, single or two shots; 5 received placebo; per-sample allocation not given. Day 63 after the first injection of vaccine or placebo was the sampling time. TCRdb's table, derived via immunoSEQ multiplex PCR, lists solely in-frame clones and lacks some. The sample holds fewer than 900,000 clones; roughly 90% are singletons and the top ten take 1.5%. The specimen comprised peripheral blood, sampled in a trial of Ad26.COV2.S vaccine versus placebo. The receptors were sampled from a person aged 18-60 years who received the Ad26.COV2.S COVID-19 vaccine or a placebo.

There are a few counts of this clone. The rearrangement links TRBV7-3 to TRBJ1-2; no firm D call. V shed 5 bases and J shed 5 bases, with 18 bases lying between them. The germline V gene encodes CDR1 SGHTA and CDR2 FQGTGA. The CDR3 contains 15 residues. The CDR3 region is CASSPGGSRAYGYTF. The CDR3 DNA sequence: TGTGCCAGCAGCCCCGGCGGAAGCCGAGCTTATGGCTACACCTTC.

V and J are TRBV6-6 and TRBJ2-7, with D tentatively TRBD1 (6 bases). The V end lost 7 bases, the J end lost 3 bases, and 10 bases lay between the germline ends. Germline assignment: CDR1 MNHNY and CDR2 SVGAGI (reference sequence). This CDR3 region has 12 residues. CDR3 protein: CASTTDSYEQYF. The CDR3 DNA follows: TGTGCCAGCACTACGGACAGCTACGAGCAGTACTTC.

The chain combines TRBV5-4 with TRBJ1-5; TRBD1 aligns across 8 bases. CDR1 SGHNT and CDR2 YYREEE come from the germline V gene (reference sequence). The CDR3 totals 14 residues. V lost 4 bases to trimming and J lost 7 bases; unmatched junction nucleotides: 7. The CDR3 region is CASSTGGGLQPQHF. The CDR3 bases are TGTGCCAGCAGCACAGGGGGAGGGTTACAGCCCCAGCATTTT. Combining the CDR3 with reference TRBV5-4 and TRBJ1-5 gives the whole variable domain ETGVTQSPTHLIKTRGQQVTLRCSSQSGHNTVSWYQQALGQGPQFIFQYYREEENGRGNFPPRFSGLQFPNYSSELNVNALELDDSALYLCASSTGGGLQPQHFGDGTRLSIL.

V is TRBV6-2 or TRBV6-3 and J is TRBJ2-2; no clear D. Germline V CDR1 and CDR2: MNHEY, SVGEGT. The CDR3 covers 15 residues. V lost 6 bases to trimming and J lost 0 bases, with 11 bases between them. The CDR3 is CASSDASTNTGELFF. In nucleotides, the CDR3 is TGTGCCAGCAGCGACGCGAGCACGAACACCGGGGAGCTGTTTTTT.

The chain joins TRBV6-2 or TRBV6-3 to TRBJ2-1; tentatively, D is TRBD1 (5 bases). Between the trimmed V and J ends, which lost 6 bases and 0 bases, there was a span of 18 bases. This CDR3 contains 17 residues. Germline V gene sequence: CDR1 MNHEY, CDR2 SVGEGT. The DNA for the CDR3 is TGTGCCAGCAGCGAACCGGGTGGGGCATTCTCCTACAATGAGCAGTTCTTC. This encodes CASSEPGGAFSYNEQFF.

This rearrangement joins TRBV7-2 to TRBJ2-7, with 15 bases matching TRBD2. The CDR3 has 16 residues. Trimming removed 4 bases from V and 3 bases from J; junction bases left unmatched: 4. CDR1 SGHTA and CDR2 FQGNSA come from the germline V gene. This CDR3 reads CASSSGTSGRIYEQYF. The CDR3, as DNA: TGTGCCAGCAGCTCCGGGACTAGCGGGAGGATCTACGAGCAGTACTTC.

The V gene is TRBV6-2 or TRBV6-3, the J gene TRBJ1-1, with D hard to call. The CDR3 totals 12 residues. Trimming removed 4 bases from V and 10 bases from J, with 13 bases in between. CDR1 is MNHEY and CDR2 is SVGEGT in the germline V gene. The CDR3 DNA follows: TGTGCCAGCAGTTTACTAGACTCAGGAGCTTTCTTT. Its protein product is CASSLLDSGAFF.

The chain combines TRBV5-5 with TRBJ2-2, with TRBD2 matching 11 bases. Germline values: CDR1 SGHKS, CDR2 YYEKEE (reference sequence). Germline trimming cut 4 bases from V and 5 bases from J; bases unmatched to any gene: 7. The CDR3 covers 16 residues. The CDR3 DNA is TGTGCCAGCAGCGAACCGGGACTAGCGGCAACCGGGGAGCTGTTTTTT. It translates to CASSEPGLAATGELFF. Complete variable domain (other parts from reference TRBV5-5 and TRBJ2-2): DAGVTQSPTHLIKTRGQQVTLRCSPISGHKSVSWYQQVLGQGPQFIFQYYEKEERGRGNFPDRFSARQFPNYSSELNVNALLLGDSALYLCASSEPGLAATGELFFGEGSRLTVL.

The chain couples TRBV7-2 to TRBJ1-2; maybe TRBD1 (6 bases). The CDR3 consists of 13 residues. The germline V gene has CDR1 SGHTA and CDR2 FQGNSA. Trimming removed 3 bases from V and 4 bases from J, with 9 bases in between. CDR3 nucleotides: TGTGCCAGCAGCTTGGACAGCCGCTATGGCTACACCTTC. It is translated as CASSLDSRYGYTF. Full variable domain (missing parts from reference TRBV7-2 and TRBJ1-2): GAGVSQSPSNKVTEKGKDVELRCDPISGHTALYWYRQSLGQGLEFLIYFQGNSAPDKSGLPSDRFSAERTGGSVSTLTIQRTQQEDSAVYLCASSLDSRYGYTFGSGTRLTVV.

The chain joins TRBV29-1 to TRBJ1-2, with no clear D. Deletions cut 4 bases from V and 10 bases from J, with 10 bases between. Germline CDR1 is SQVTM and CDR2 is ANQGSEA. The CDR3 runs to 10 residues. This CDR3 is CSVGKETYTF. In DNA form, the CDR3 reads TGCAGCGTTGGTAAGGAGACCTACACCTTC.

This rearrangement joins TRBV7-9 to TRBJ2-1, with D maybe TRBD2 (5 bases). The CDR3 contains 15 residues. Germline V gives CDR1 SEHNR, CDR2 FQNEAQ (reference sequence). With 0 bases removed from V and 6 bases from J, the gap between germline ends came to 12 bases. As DNA, the CDR3 is TGTGCCAGCAGCTTAGCGGGGTTCGAGGGCAATGAGCAGTTCTTC. Protein: CASSLAGFEGNEQFF.

DNA for the CDR3: TGTGCCAGCAGCCCCAACCCCCCAGGCGGGCACACCATATATTTT. It codes for CASSPNPPGGHTIYF. This rearrangement joins TRBV7-2 to TRBJ1-3; D call uncertain. V was clipped by 5 bases and J by 8 bases, with 19 bases between them. Germline assignment: CDR1 SGHTA and CDR2 FQGNSA. This CDR3 is 15 amino acids long.

This clone was picked up one time. The chain has TRBV19 and TRBJ1-4; no definite D call. The V gene lost 3 bases and the J gene lost 7 bases, with 12 bases spanning the gap. CDR1 LNHDA and CDR2 SQIVND come from the germline V gene (reference sequence). The CDR3 runs 14 residues. The CDR3 bases are TGTGCCAGTAGTATCCGTTTCGGGAGTGAAAAACTGTTTTTT. It translates to CASSIRFGSEKLFF.

The chain couples TRBV7-2 to TRBJ2-2; possibly TRBD2 for D (5 bases). Trimming removed 8 bases at V and 6 bases at J, with 16 bases between. There are 14 residues in the CDR3. Germline V lookup: CDR1 SGHTA, CDR2 FQGNSA. CDR3 bases: TGTGCCAGCCGCTCCTTAGCGCGGGCCGGGGAGCTGTTTTTT. This codes for CASRSLARAGELFF. Based on the CDR3 plus reference TRBV7-2 and TRBJ2-2, the full variable domain is GAGVSQSPSNKVTEKGKDVELRCDPISGHTALYWYRQSLGQGLEFLIYFQGNSAPDKSGLPSDRFSAERTGGSVSTLTIQRTQQEDSAVYLCASRSLARAGELFFGEGSRLTVL.

The CDR3 DNA reads TGTGCCAGCGGGACGGGGACTCCGTCCTCCTACGAGCAGTACTTC. It specifies CASGTGTPSSYEQYF. The chain employs TRBV27 and TRBJ2-7; a possible D gene is TRBD2 (6 bases). Germline CDR1 reads MNHEY; CDR2 reads SMNVEV (reference sequence). Trimming left V 8 bases short and J 0 bases short, with 17 bases between. CDR3 length equals 15 residues.

This clone was counted once. Other DNA sequences from this sample encode an identical CDR3 as well. This rearrangement joins TRBV3-1 (or the pseudogene TRBV3-2) to TRBJ2-3; tentative D call: TRBD2 (5 bases). This CDR3 is built from 15 residues. V was shortened by 1 base and J by 1 base, with 9 bases between the two germline ends. CDR1 LGHDT and CDR2 YNNKEL come from the germline V gene (reference sequence). CDR3 sequence: CASSQGTSGTDTQYF. The DNA of the CDR3 is TGTGCCAGCAGCCAAGGGACTTCCGGCACAGATACGCAGTATTTT.

The rearrangement links TRBV14 to TRBJ2-7, with TRBD1 as a possible D gene (5 bases). The V end was cut by 0 bases, the J end by 2 bases, with 8 bases between. This CDR3 contains 14 residues. Germline V lookup: CDR1 SGHDN, CDR2 FVKESK. The CDR3 region has the DNA TGTGCCAGCAGCCAAGAATGGGGCCCCTACGAGCAGTACTTC. Its translation: CASSQEWGPYEQYF.

The V and J genes are TRBV9 and TRBJ2-7, with a possible D match to TRBD1 (5 bases). The CDR3 runs to 15 residues. V was clipped by 7 bases and J by 0 bases, with 17 bases between them. Germline values: CDR1 SGDLS, CDR2 YYNGEE. CDR3: CASYHLAGPSYEQYF. In DNA, the CDR3 is TGTGCCAGCTACCATCTGGCAGGGCCCTCCTACGAGCAGTACTTC.